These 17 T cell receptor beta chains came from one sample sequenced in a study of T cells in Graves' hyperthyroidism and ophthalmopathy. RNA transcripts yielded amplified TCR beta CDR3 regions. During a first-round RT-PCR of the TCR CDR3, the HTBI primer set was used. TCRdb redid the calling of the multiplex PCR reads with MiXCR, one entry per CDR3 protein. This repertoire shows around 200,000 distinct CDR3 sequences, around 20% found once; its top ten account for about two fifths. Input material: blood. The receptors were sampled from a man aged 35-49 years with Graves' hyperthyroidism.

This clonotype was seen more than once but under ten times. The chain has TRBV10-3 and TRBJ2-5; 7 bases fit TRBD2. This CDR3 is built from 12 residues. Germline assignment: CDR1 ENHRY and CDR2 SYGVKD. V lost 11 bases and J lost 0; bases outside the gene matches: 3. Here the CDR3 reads CAVGGNQETQYF. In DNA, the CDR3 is TGTGCCGTCGGGGGGAACCAAGAGACCCAGTACTTC.

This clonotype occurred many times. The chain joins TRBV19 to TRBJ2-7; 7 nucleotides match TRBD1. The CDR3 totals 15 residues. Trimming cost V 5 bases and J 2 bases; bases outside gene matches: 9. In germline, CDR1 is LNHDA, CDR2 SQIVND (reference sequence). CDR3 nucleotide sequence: TGTGCCAGTAGTTCCGGACAGGTTACTACCTACGAGCAGTACTTC. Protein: CASSSGQVTTYEQYF.

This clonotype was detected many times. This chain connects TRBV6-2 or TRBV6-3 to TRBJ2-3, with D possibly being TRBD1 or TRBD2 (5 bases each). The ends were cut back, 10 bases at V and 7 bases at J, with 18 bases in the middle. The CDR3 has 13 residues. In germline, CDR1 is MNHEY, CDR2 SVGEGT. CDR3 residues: CATREGTSNTQYF. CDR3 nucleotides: TGTGCCACGAGAGAGGGGACGAGCAATACGCAGTATTTT.

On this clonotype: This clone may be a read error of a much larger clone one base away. The CDR3, as DNA: TGTGCCAGCAGTCGGGACGGCCTGCTCAATGAGCAGTTCTTC. Translated: CASSRDGLLNEQFF. This chain joins TRBV14 and TRBJ2-1; D could derive from TRBD1 or TRBD2 (5 bases each). CDR1 is SGHDN and CDR2 is FVKESK in the germline V gene. This CDR3 is built from 14 residues. The V and J ends lost 6 bases and 6 bases respectively, with 15 bases between them.

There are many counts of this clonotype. The CDR3 spells CASSQTGQETQYF. CDR3 coding DNA: TGTGCCAGCAGCCAGACAGGCCAAGAGACCCAGTACTTC. The chain combines TRBV12-3 or TRBV12-4 with TRBJ2-5; TRBD1 might be the D (6 bases). V lost 6 bases and J lost 1, with 9 bases in between. The CDR3 runs to 13 residues.

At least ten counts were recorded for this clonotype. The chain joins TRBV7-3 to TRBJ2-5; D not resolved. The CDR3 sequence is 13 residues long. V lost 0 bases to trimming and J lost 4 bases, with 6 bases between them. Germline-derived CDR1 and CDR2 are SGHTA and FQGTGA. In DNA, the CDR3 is TGTGCCAGCAGCTTAACGGCCGGAGAGACCCAGTACTTC. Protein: CASSLTAGETQYF.

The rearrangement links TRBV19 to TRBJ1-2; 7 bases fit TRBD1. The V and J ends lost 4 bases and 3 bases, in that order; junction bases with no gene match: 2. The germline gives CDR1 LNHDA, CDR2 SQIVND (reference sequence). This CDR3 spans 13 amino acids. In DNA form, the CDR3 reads TGTGCCAGTAGTACCAGGGGGGACTATGGCTACACCTTC. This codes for CASSTRGDYGYTF.

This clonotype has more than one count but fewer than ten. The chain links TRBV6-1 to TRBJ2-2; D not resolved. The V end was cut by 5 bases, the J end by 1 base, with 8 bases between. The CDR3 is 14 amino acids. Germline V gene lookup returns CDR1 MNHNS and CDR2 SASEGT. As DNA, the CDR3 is TGTGCCAGCAGTCCCGGACGGAACACCGGGGAGCTGTTTTTT. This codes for CASSPGRNTGELFF.

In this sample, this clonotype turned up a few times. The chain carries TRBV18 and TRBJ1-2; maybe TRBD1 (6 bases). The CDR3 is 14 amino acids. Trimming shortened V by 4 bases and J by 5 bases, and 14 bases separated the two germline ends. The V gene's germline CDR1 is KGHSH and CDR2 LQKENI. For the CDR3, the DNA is TGTGCCAGCTCACGGGACACCGGGGGGTATGGCTACACCTTC. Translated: CASSRDTGGYGYTF.

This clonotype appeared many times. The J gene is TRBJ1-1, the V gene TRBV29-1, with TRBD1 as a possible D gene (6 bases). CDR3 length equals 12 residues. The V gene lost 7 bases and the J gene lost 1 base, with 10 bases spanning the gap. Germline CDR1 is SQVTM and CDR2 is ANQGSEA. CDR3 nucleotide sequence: TGCAGCGGCGTGACAGGGAACACTGAAGCTTTCTTT. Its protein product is CSGVTGNTEAFF.

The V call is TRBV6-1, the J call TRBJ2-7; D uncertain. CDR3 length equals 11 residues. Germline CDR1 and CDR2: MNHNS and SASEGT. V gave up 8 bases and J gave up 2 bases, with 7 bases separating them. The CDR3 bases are TGTGCCAGCGGCAGGCCCTACGAGCAGTACTTC. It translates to CASGRPYEQYF.

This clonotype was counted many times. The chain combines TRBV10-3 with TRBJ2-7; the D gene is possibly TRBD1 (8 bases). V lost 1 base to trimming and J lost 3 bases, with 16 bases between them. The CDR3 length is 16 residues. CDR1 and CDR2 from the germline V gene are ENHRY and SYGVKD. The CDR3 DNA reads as TGTGCCATCAGTGAGTTAGTAACAGGGGGGGTCTACGAGCAGTACTTC. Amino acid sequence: CAISELVTGGVYEQYF.

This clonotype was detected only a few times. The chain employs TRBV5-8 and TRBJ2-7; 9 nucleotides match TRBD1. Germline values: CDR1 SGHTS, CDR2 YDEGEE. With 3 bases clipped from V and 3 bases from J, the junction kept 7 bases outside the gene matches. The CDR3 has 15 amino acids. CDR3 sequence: CASSSQGALRYEQYF. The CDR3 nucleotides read TGTGCCAGCAGCTCACAGGGGGCTTTACGCTACGAGCAGTACTTC.

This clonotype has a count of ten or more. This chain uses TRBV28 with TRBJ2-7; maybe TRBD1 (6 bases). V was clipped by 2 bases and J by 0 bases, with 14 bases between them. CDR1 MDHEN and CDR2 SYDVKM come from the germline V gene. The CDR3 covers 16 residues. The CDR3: CASSLTLGQYSYEQYF. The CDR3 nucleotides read TGTGCCAGCAGTTTAACCCTTGGACAGTACTCCTACGAGCAGTACTTC.

The CDR3 spells CASSQPGGAGNTIYF. The CDR3 bases are TGCGCCAGCAGCCAGCCAGGGGGAGCTGGAAACACCATATATTTT. The gene calls are TRBV4-1 and TRBJ1-3; 7 bases map to TRBD1. J was trimmed by 2 bases and V by 3 bases; bases with no gene match: 4. The CDR3 is 15 residues long. Germline V lookup: CDR1 MGHRA, CDR2 YSYEKL.

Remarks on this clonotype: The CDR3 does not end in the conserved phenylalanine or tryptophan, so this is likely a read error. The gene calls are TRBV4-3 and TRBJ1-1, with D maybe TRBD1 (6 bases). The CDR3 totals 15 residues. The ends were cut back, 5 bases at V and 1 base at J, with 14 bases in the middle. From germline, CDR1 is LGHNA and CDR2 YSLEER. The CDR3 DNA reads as TGCGCCAGCAGCGCACGGGCGGGGGCGAACACTGAAGCTTTCGTT. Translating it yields CASSARAGANTEAFV.

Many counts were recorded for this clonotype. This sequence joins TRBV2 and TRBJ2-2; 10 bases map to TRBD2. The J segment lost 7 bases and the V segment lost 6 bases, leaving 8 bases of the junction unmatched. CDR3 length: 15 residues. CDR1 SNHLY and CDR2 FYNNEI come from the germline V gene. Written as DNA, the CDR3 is TGTGCCAGCAGCCTTTTAGCGGGGGGCGGCGGGGAGCTGTTTTTT. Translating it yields CASSLLAGGGGELFF.